These 32 T cell receptor beta chains were all obtained from the same sample, sequenced in a study of cytotoxic CD8 clonotypes in ibrutinib-treated CLL (dated by TCRdb to the early 2020s). The protocol used for the library was the immunoSEQ multiplex PCR assay. TCRdb carries this immuneACCESS record with in-frame sequences only. Its versions omit some clonotypes, under half of them owing to an unresolved V gene in the studies checked, with the rest unexplained. The sample table records tens of thousands of clones; approximately 69% of these occur just once. Clones ranked in the top ten supply 28% of the sample. Sequenced here: PBMCs, sampled before ibrutinib treatment. Receptors originate from a human donor with chronic lymphocytic leukemia.

This sequence joins TRBV4-2 and TRBJ2-1; the match to TRBD1 covers 10 bases. Looked up from germline, CDR1 is LGHNA and CDR2 is YNFKEQ. There are 15 residues in the CDR3. Germline trimming cut 3 bases from V and 9 bases from J; bases unmatched to any gene: 8. The DNA of the CDR3 is TGTGCCAGCAGCCATGCCGGGACAGGGGATGGTGAGCAGTTCTTC. It is translated as CASSHAGTGDGEQFF.

The chain is built from TRBV10-1 and TRBJ2-3; D gene uncertain. Between the trimmed V and J ends, which lost 10 bases and 1 base, there was a span of 15 bases. The CDR3 is made up of 14 amino acids. Germline CDR1 reads WNHNN; CDR2 reads SYGVQD (reference sequence). The CDR3 region is CATTRASGTDTQYF. The CDR3 DNA is TGCGCCACGACCCGGGCCTCTGGCACAGATACGCAGTATTTT.

The V call is TRBV4-1, the J call TRBJ2-1, with 9 positions matching TRBD1. Germline V CDR1 and CDR2: MGHRA, YSYEKL. Unmatched junction bases numbered 4, after V lost 1 base and J lost 0 bases. The CDR3 has 17 amino acids. CDR3 region: CASSQAKTGGSYNEQFF. The CDR3 DNA follows: TGCGCCAGCAGCCAAGCGAAGACAGGGGGCTCCTACAATGAGCAGTTCTTC.

V usage is TRBV7-2 and J usage is TRBJ2-7; 16 bases fit TRBD2. V dropped 6 bases and J dropped 6; count of bases not matched to a gene: 8. CDR1 SGHTA and CDR2 FQGNSA come from the germline V gene. This CDR3 is built from 16 residues. The CDR3 DNA sequence: TGTGCCAGCAGAGCTGGGACTAGCGGGGGGGGTTTCGAGCAGTACTTC. This translates into CASRAGTSGGGFEQYF.

The CDR3 spells CASSLSLAGGGNEQFF. The CDR3 region has the DNA TGTGCCAGCAGCCTTTCCCTCGCGGGAGGGGGGAATGAGCAGTTCTTC. The chain uses TRBV5-5 and TRBJ2-1, with TRBD2 matching 9 bases. The CDR3 extends over 16 amino acids. Germline V CDR1 and CDR2: SGHKS, YYEKEE (reference sequence). Losses at the gene ends were 4 bases for V and 7 bases for J; bases not matched to a gene: 12.

V is TRBV30 and J is TRBJ2-1; D is unresolved. The CDR3 loop spans 12 amino acids. In germline, CDR1 is GTSNPN, CDR2 SVGIG (reference sequence). The V end was cut by 0 bases, the J end by 6 bases, with 6 bases between. The CDR3 bases are TGTGCCTGGAGTGTATTGGGCAATGAGCAGTTCTTC. It encodes CAWSVLGNEQFF.

The genes are TRBV30 and TRBJ2-7; 7 bases align to TRBD2. Per the germline V gene, CDR1 is GTSNPN and CDR2 is SVGIG (reference sequence). The CDR3 extends over 14 amino acids. With V trimmed by 1 base and J by 0 bases, 3 bases remained unmatched. This CDR3 is CAWSGGGTSYEQYF. CDR3 bases: TGTGCCTGGAGTGGGGGAGGGACCTCCTACGAGCAGTACTTC.

This clone has a single count. The rearrangement joins TRBV6-5 to TRBJ2-2, with D unclear. Germline assignment: CDR1 MNHEY and CDR2 SVGAGI. The V end was cut by 6 bases, the J end by 6 bases, with 8 bases between. The length of the CDR3 is 12 residues. The CDR3 sequence is CASSPPAGELFF. CDR3 DNA: TGTGCCAGCAGCCCCCCCGCCGGGGAGCTGTTTTTT.

The chain employs TRBV28 and TRBJ2-7, with D possibly matching TRBD2 (5 bases). The length of the CDR3 is 16 residues. Germline V gene data show CDR1 as MDHEN and CDR2 as SYDVKM. Trimming removed 4 bases at V and 5 bases at J, with 21 bases between. The CDR3 loop reads CASSSLGSRSRDEQYF. The CDR3, as DNA: TGTGCCAGCAGTTCCCTGGGGAGCCGCTCTCGGGACGAGCAGTACTTC.

The sample holds a few counts of this clone. The rearrangement uses TRBV7-8 and TRBJ1-2, with a tentative D call TRBD1 (5 bases). The CDR3 has 13 residues. Germline CDR1 and CDR2: SGHVS and FQNEAQ. Trimming took 5 bases from V and 4 from J, leaving 11 bases between them. CDR3 nucleotides: TGTGCCAGCAGCCCGGGGCTGGGCTATGGCTACACCTTC. This translates into CASSPGLGYGYTF.

The chain combines TRBV28 with TRBJ2-2; no reliable D call. Trimming took off 3 bases at V and 8 bases at J, with 10 bases between the two ends. In germline, CDR1 is MDHEN, CDR2 SYDVKM. The CDR3 runs to 13 residues. As DNA, the CDR3 is TGTGCCAGCAGTTTCAGGATTCTAGGGGAGCTGTTTTTT. It is translated as CASSFRILGELFF.

This clone has only a few counts. The chain has TRBV7-9 and TRBJ1-6, with D possibly TRBD1 on 5 matching bases. V gave up 2 bases and J gave up 7 bases, with 12 bases separating them. The CDR3 has 15 amino acids. Germline CDR1 reads SEHNR; CDR2 reads FQNEAQ (reference sequence). The CDR3 reads CASSLTGRANSPLHF. CDR3 nucleotide sequence: TGTGCCAGCAGCTTAACCGGCAGGGCAAATTCACCCCTCCACTTT.

The CDR3 loop is CASSFRAGGDSPLHF. DNA for the CDR3: TGTGCCAGCAGCTTCCGAGCAGGGGGGGATTCACCCCTCCACTTT. This chain joins TRBV7-2 and TRBJ1-6; 7 bases map to TRBD1. The germline V gene encodes CDR1 SGHTA and CDR2 FQGNSA. After removal of 3 bases from V and 8 bases from J, the junction contained 7 bases not matched to a gene. The CDR3 is made up of 15 amino acids.

The V and J genes are TRBV14 and TRBJ2-1; 9 nucleotides match TRBD2. The CDR3 has 15 residues. The trim removed 0 bases at V and 7 bases at J, leaving 4 bases unmatched. Germline loops: CDR1 SGHDN, CDR2 FVKESK. DNA of the CDR3: TGTGCCAGCAGCCAAGATCTAGCGGGGAGGAATGAGCAGTTCTTC. Protein: CASSQDLAGRNEQFF.

The chain uses TRBV7-2 and TRBJ2-5; 7 nucleotides line up with TRBD2. V shed 0 bases, J shed 2 bases, and the junction held 3 bases outside the gene matches. CDR1 SGHTA and CDR2 FQGNSA come from the germline V gene. The CDR3 has 15 residues. This CDR3 reads CASSLAGGTQETQYF. The CDR3, as DNA: TGTGCCAGCAGCTTAGCGGGGGGGACTCAAGAGACCCAGTACTTC.

This clone was detected only a few times. This chain uses TRBV19 with TRBJ2-2, with TRBD2 as a possible D gene (6 bases). V lost 7 bases to trimming and J lost 10 bases, with 13 bases between them. The CDR3 is made up of 12 amino acids. The germline CDR1 and CDR2 sequences are LNHDA and SQIVND (reference sequence). Here the CDR3 DNA reads TGTGCCAGTAATTTCAGGGAGGAGGAGCTGTTTTTT. Encoded protein: CASNFREEELFF.

J is TRBJ1-5 and V is TRBV28; D is ambiguous. V dropped 3 bases and J dropped 5 bases, with 8 bases sitting between them. CDR1 is MDHEN and CDR2 is SYDVKM in the germline V gene. This CDR3 is built from 13 residues. This chain's CDR3 is CASSFVGDQPQHF. In nucleotides, the CDR3 is TGTGCCAGCAGTTTCGTGGGAGATCAGCCCCAGCATTTT.

The V call is TRBV10-3, the J call TRBJ1-2; D perhaps matches TRBD1 (5 bases). Germline V gene data show CDR1 as ENHRY and CDR2 as SYGVKD. V was clipped by 10 bases and J by 3 bases, with 27 bases between them. The CDR3 extends over 17 amino acids. The CDR3 region has the DNA TGTGCCACCGTAGGGTCGGGACGCACGAACGAGGACTATGGCTACACCTTC. It is translated as CATVGSGRTNEDYGYTF.

The V call is TRBV9, the J call TRBJ2-2; 8 bases line up with TRBD2. Unmatched junction bases numbered 13, after V lost 2 bases and J lost 4 bases. The CDR3 runs 18 residues. The germline V gene has CDR1 SGDLS and CDR2 YYNGEE. CDR3 sequence (DNA): TGTGCCAGCAGCGTGTCCTCGGGAGGGAGCGGGGCCACCGGGGAGCTGTTTTTT. Amino acids: CASSVSSGGSGATGELFF.

The V gene is TRBV19, the J gene TRBJ1-2, with 7 bases that match TRBD1. The CDR3 is made up of 12 amino acids. V shed 6 bases, J shed 2 bases, and the junction held 0 bases outside the gene matches. The germline V gene has CDR1 LNHDA and CDR2 SQIVND (reference sequence). CDR3 sequence: CASRTGNYGYTF. CDR3 bases: TGTGCCAGTAGGACAGGGAACTATGGCTACACCTTC.

The chain joins TRBV27 to TRBJ2-1; 8 nucleotides line up with TRBD2. Germline V gene sequence: CDR1 MNHEY, CDR2 SMNVEV (reference sequence). J was trimmed by 0 bases and V by 6 bases; bases with no gene match: 7. The CDR3 sequence is 16 residues long. In nucleotides, the CDR3 is TGTGCCAGCAGAACGGGACTAGAGAGCTCCTACAATGAGCAGTTCTTC. This encodes CASRTGLESSYNEQFF.

This chain joins TRBV5-1 and TRBJ1-1, with TRBD1 matching over 7 bases. Germline V CDR1 and CDR2: SGHRS, YFSETQ. CDR3 length equals 16 residues. V lost 4 bases to trimming and J lost 0 bases; unmatched junction nucleotides: 9. The CDR3 DNA reads as TGCGCCAGCAGCAAAGGGACAGAAATGATGAACACTGAAGCTTTCTTT. This sequence encodes CASSKGTEMMNTEAFF.

The rearrangement joins TRBV28 to TRBJ2-5; tentatively, D is TRBD2 (5 bases). CDR3 size: 15 residues. Germline V gene data show CDR1 as MDHEN and CDR2 as SYDVKM. V lost 5 bases and J 1 base, leaving 14 bases between the germline ends. The CDR3 DNA follows: TGTGCCAGCAGTCCATCTTGGAGCGGCCAAGAGACCCAGTACTTC. Its translation is CASSPSWSGQETQYF. Combining the CDR3 with reference TRBV28 and TRBJ2-5 gives the whole variable domain DVKVTQSSRYLVKRTGEKVFLECVQDMDHENMFWYRQDPGLGLRLIYFSYDVKMKEKGDIPEGYSVSREKKERFSLILESASTNQTSMYLCASSPSWSGQETQYFGPGTRLLVL.

The chain links TRBV19 to TRBJ2-7; possible D gene TRBD2, 5 bases. The V and J ends lost 3 bases and 2 bases respectively, with 8 bases between them. The CDR3 length is 13 residues. CDR1 and CDR2 from the germline V gene are LNHDA and SQIVND (reference sequence). In DNA, the CDR3 is TGTGCCAGTAGTATGGCCGGGGCCTACGAGCAGTACTTC. Its translation: CASSMAGAYEQYF.

The chain joins TRBV25-1 to TRBJ1-6, with D unclear. V dropped 4 bases and J dropped 3 bases, with 16 bases sitting between them. CDR3 length equals 17 residues. CDR1 is MGHDK and CDR2 is SYGVNS in the germline V gene. DNA of the CDR3: TGTGCCAGCAGTGGTACTAGCTTGGACTTCTATAATTCACCCCTCCACTTT. As protein: CASSGTSLDFYNSPLHF.

The count of this clone is one. The CDR3 nucleotides are TGTGCCAGCCGGCGATATACGCAGTATTTT. It is translated as CASRRYTQYF. V gene TRBV25-1 combines with J gene TRBJ2-3; the D is unclear. This CDR3 has 10 residues. CDR1 is MGHDK, CDR2 SYGVNS, per germline. Trimming removed 8 bases from V and 7 bases from J, with 7 bases in between.

This clone is labeled medium-sized. The V call is TRBV7-9, the J call TRBJ1-1; perhaps TRBD1 as D (5 bases). Trimming shortened V by 1 base and J by 1 base, and 10 bases separated the two germline ends. The CDR3 contains 15 residues. From germline, CDR1 is SEHNR and CDR2 FQNEAQ (reference sequence). DNA for the CDR3: TGTGCCAGCAGCTTAGGTAGACAGCCGAACACTGAAGCTTTCTTT. Its protein is CASSLGRQPNTEAFF.

The V call is TRBV6-5, the J call TRBJ2-7; a weak D match, TRBD2 (6 bases). The germline V gene encodes CDR1 MNHEY and CDR2 SVGAGI. The V gene lost 8 bases and the J gene lost 2 bases, with 13 bases spanning the gap. The CDR3 length is 13 residues. The CDR3 DNA reads as TGTGCCAGCGGGGTGGGGGGTGCCTACGAGCAGTACTTC. Its protein is CASGVGGAYEQYF.

The chain combines TRBV15 with TRBJ2-2; D is unresolved. The V and J ends lost 3 bases and 2 bases respectively, with 4 bases between them. This CDR3 spans 13 amino acids. Germline CDR1 is LNHNV and CDR2 is YYDKDF (reference sequence). The CDR3: CATSSRNTGELFF. CDR3 in DNA: TGTGCCACCAGCAGCCGTAACACCGGGGAGCTGTTTTTT.

This sequence joins TRBV6-5 and TRBJ1-1; D call uncertain. The V gene's germline CDR1 is MNHEY and CDR2 SVGAGI. V dropped 2 bases and J dropped 10 bases, with 8 bases sitting between them. The CDR3 is 11 residues long. The CDR3 loop reads CASSYRGGAFF. The CDR3 coding sequence is TGTGCCAGCAGTTACCGAGGAGGAGCTTTCTTT.

The rearrangement joins TRBV6-5 to TRBJ2-1; D is ambiguous. The V and J ends lost 5 bases and 8 bases respectively, with 7 bases between them. The CDR3 spans 11 residues. Looked up from germline, CDR1 is MNHEY and CDR2 is SVGAGI. The CDR3 loop is CASSQQYEQFF. For the CDR3, the DNA is TGTGCCAGCAGTCAACAGTATGAGCAGTTCTTC.

The chain links TRBV5-6 to TRBJ1-5, with 9 bases identical to TRBD1. The CDR3 runs to 15 residues. V shed 4 bases and J 5 bases; nucleotides not matched to a gene: 7. The germline gives CDR1 SGHDT, CDR2 YYEEEE. Here the CDR3 reads CASSQGTGFYQPQHF. CDR3 coding DNA: TGTGCCAGCAGCCAAGGGACAGGGTTTTATCAGCCCCAGCATTTT.